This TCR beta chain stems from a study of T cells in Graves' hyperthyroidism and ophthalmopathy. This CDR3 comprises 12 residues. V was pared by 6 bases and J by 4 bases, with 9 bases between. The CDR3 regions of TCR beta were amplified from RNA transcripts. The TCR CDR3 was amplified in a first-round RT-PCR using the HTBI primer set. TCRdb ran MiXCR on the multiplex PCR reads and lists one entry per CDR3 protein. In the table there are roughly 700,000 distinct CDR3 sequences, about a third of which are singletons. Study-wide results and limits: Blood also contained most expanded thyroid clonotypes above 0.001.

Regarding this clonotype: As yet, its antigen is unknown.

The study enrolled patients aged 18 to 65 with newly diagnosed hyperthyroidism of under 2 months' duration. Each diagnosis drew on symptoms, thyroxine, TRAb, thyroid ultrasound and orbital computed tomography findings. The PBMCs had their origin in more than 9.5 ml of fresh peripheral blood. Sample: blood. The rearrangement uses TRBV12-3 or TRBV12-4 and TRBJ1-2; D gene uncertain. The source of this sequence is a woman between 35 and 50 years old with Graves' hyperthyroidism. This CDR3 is CASRESFYGYTF. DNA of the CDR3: TGTGCCAGCAGGGAGAGTTTCTATGGCTACACCTTC.